The next 3 T cell receptor beta chains were all read from a single sample in a study of OX40 agonist ivuxolimab in advanced cancers. Sequenced by immunoSEQ multiplex PCR; TCRdb stores in-frame clones only, minus some. The table records 50,000 to 75,000 clones, around 88% of them present only once. Sample: CD4+ or CD8+ T cells sorted from blood, taken in a trial of the OX40 agonist ivuxolimab. These receptors all come from an adult with an advanced solid tumor such as melanoma, head and neck, liver or kidney cancer.

The genes are TRBV5-1 and TRBJ2-2; 7 bases are shared with TRBD2. CDR3 size: 15 residues. CDR1 SGHRS and CDR2 YFSETQ come from the germline V gene. With 1 base clipped from V and 3 bases from J, the junction kept 3 bases outside the gene matches. DNA of the CDR3: TGCGCCAGCAGCTTGAAGGGAGGGGACACCGGGGAGCTGTTTTTT. Its translation: CASSLKGGDTGELFF. Supplemented by reference TRBV5-1 and TRBJ2-2, the full variable domain reads KAGVTQTPRYLIKTRGQQVTLSCSPISGHRSVSWYQQTPGQGLQFLFEYFSETQRNKGNFPGRFSGRQFSNSRSEMNVSTLELGDSALYLCASSLKGGDTGELFFGEGSRLTVL.

J is TRBJ2-7 and V is TRBV21-1; the table's D gene call, TRBD2, was not cross checked with the DNA. TRBV21-1 represents a pseudogene. The CDR3 contains 12 residues. CDR3 amino acids: CASPEGSYEQYF. In DNA, the CDR3 is TGTGCCAGCCCGGAGGGGTCCTACGAGCAGTACTTC.

The V gene is TRBV5-4, the J gene TRBJ2-7, with D possibly TRBD2 on 5 matching bases. V lost 4 bases, J lost 6 bases, and 14 bases lay in between. The CDR3 covers 13 residues. Germline values: CDR1 SGHNT, CDR2 YYREEE (reference sequence). This chain's CDR3 is CASSPPYSVEQYF. CDR3 bases: TGTGCCAGCAGCCCCCCTTATAGCGTCGAGCAGTACTTC.